The text below deals with one T cell receptor (beta chain). Its matching antigen is unknown. TCRdb's copy holds only in-frame clones and misses some; the assay was immunoSEQ multiplex PCR. In the table there are 300,000 or so clones, roughly two thirds of which are singletons. The CDR3 contains 18 residues. J lost 2 bases, V lost 0 bases, and 12 bases had no gene match. These data belong to a study of cytotoxic CD8 clonotypes in ibrutinib-treated CLL. The wider study: Outcomes included around 24 partial and 2 complete responses; after median around 65 months, 14 stayed remitted and some 12 progressed.

Study-level findings and limits: Upon ibrutinib response clonality rose, and upon progression it fell back toward baseline. Baseline clonality, higher than in age-matched healthy donors, tracked circulating CD8+ T-cell counts. Rare overall, public clonotypes shrank or held steady under therapy.

The chain has TRBV23-1 and TRBJ1-2, with 7 bases aligning to TRBD1. TRBV23-1 falls under the ORF class, with uncertain function. This TCR derives from a human donor with chronic lymphocytic leukemia. The sequencing used PBMCs, collected after 36 months of ibrutinib treatment. CDR3 protein: CASSQSSLRQGNNYGYTF. CDR3 coding DNA: TGCGCCAGCAGTCAATCCTCCCTTAGACAGGGAAACAACTATGGCTACACCTTC.